This TCR beta chain was captured in a study of T cell responses to AZD1222 COVID-19 vaccine. The sample holds one count of this clone. Its specificity is unknown. Trimming stripped 5 bases from V and 0 bases from J, with 4 bases between. The CDR3 covers 13 residues. The germline gives CDR1 LNHDA, CDR2 SQIVND (reference sequence). TCRdb's table, derived via immunoSEQ multiplex PCR, lists solely in-frame clones and lacks some. The sample lists about 120,000 clones, more than 85% seen once, with around 5.1% in the top ten. Findings of the study overall: The study sampled repertoires only after the peak T cell response.

This chain connects TRBV19 to TRBJ1-4; D remains unclear. The receptor was derived from an adult who received the AZD1222 COVID-19 vaccine. The starting material was peripheral blood, obtained 28 days after the second AZD1222 dose. CDR3 residues: CASSPATNEKLFF. The CDR3, as DNA: TGTGCCAGTAGTCCTGCAACTAATGAAAAACTGTTTTTT.